This T cell receptor beta chain was recovered during a study of cytomegalovirus exposure and HLA in healthy donors. Study-level points and caveats: Presence/absence analyses took donor sequencing depth as roughly uniform. A later analysis reportedly found that, within productive TCRs, an Asian-associated ancestry cluster had fewer N-insertions than the mean observed across the approximately 700 donors. Published work reported that the classifier diagnosed cytomegalovirus status with high specificity and sensitivity.

CDR3 length equals 14 residues. Trimming stripped 4 bases from V and 5 bases from J, with 14 bases between. From germline, CDR1 is MGHDK and CDR2 SYGVNS. Primers for the PCR totalled 60 Vbeta and 13 Jbeta. Clones were read by immunoSEQ multiplex PCR, and TCRdb kept only the in-frame ones, dropping some. The repertoire consists of some 170,000 clones, with about 81% occurring once and the leading ten covering less than 2%. This clone was seen only once. Its cognate antigen is unknown. The chain is built from TRBV25-1 and TRBJ2-5; possible D gene TRBD1, 6 bases. Sequencing was performed on PBMCs. The source is a woman aged 18-35 years in good health and CMV-seronegative. The CDR3 loop reads CASSVAGARETQYF. CDR3 sequence (DNA): TGTGCCAGCAGTGTGGCAGGGGCGCGGGAGACCCAGTACTTC.